This TCR beta chain was observed in a study of T cell responses to AZD1222 COVID-19 vaccine. The study, taken as a whole, reports: Spike-specific TCR breadth and depth went up after people got two AZD1222 doses.

Germline V gene sequence: CDR1 SGHNT, CDR2 YYREEE (reference sequence). This CDR3 comprises 14 residues. V was trimmed by 2 bases and J by 7 bases, leaving 16 bases between them. Sequencing used immunoSEQ multiplex PCR; TCRdb keeps in-frame clones, though not all of them. The table lists 85,000 to 130,000 clones, approximately 88% of them singletons. On this clone: Its target is unknown.

This specimen was peripheral blood, taken on day 0 of AZD1222 vaccination. This chain links TRBV5-4 with TRBJ2-7; weak D call: TRBD2 (5 bases). The origin of this receptor is an adult in good health. In nucleotides, the CDR3 is TGTGCCAGCAGCTTTCCGGACGGGGTGGGTGAGCAGTACTTC. This encodes CASSFPDGVGEQYF.